The source of this T cell receptor (beta chain) is a study of T cells after yellow fever vaccination. Overall study findings and caveats: Though weaker, the secondary response peaked faster, on day 5 versus 15.

Germline V CDR1 and CDR2: LGHNA, YSLEER. The CDR3 is made up of 15 amino acids. After removal of 4 bases from V and 5 bases from J, the junction contained 4 bases not matched to a gene. TCRdb re-derived calls from the 5' RACE reads in MiXCR, one entry per CDR3 protein. This table has a few hundred thousand distinct CDR3 sequences, approximately 7% appearing once. Details on this clonotype: Its target is unknown.

The origin of this receptor is a young man who received the YFV17D yellow fever vaccine. The V and J genes are TRBV4-3 and TRBJ2-1; 11 bases fit TRBD2. This specimen was PBMCs, taken roughly 45 days after the first yellow fever vaccination. CDR3 nucleotide sequence: TGCGCCAGCAGCCCGGGACTAGCGGATAACAATGAGCAGTTCTTC. This gives the protein CASSPGLADNNEQFF.